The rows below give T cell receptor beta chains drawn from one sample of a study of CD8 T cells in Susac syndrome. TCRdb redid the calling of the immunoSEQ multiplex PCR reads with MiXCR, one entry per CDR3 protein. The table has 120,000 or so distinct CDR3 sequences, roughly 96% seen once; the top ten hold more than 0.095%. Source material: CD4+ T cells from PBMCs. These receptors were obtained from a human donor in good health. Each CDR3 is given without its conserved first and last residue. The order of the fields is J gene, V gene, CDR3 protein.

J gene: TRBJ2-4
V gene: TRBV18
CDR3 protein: ASSPGLAGESIQY

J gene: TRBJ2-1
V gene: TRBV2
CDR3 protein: ASTLYNEQF

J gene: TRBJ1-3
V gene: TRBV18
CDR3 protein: ASSPVGTDGNTIY

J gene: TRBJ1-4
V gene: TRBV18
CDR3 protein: ASSSGPHNEKLF

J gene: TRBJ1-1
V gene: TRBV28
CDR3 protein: ASRPAQGNTEAF

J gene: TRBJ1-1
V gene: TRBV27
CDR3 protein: ASTLFLGTEAF

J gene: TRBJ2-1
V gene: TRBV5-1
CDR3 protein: ASSLARADEQF

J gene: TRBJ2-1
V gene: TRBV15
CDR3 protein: ATSRAPGSGSYNEQF

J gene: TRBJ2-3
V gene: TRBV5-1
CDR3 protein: ASSGGQAGDTQY

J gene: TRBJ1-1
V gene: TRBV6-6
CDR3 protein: ASSRQSTEAF

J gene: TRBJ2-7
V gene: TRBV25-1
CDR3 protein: ASSESGVTYEQY

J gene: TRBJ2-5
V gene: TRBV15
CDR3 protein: ATSRDTYEETQY

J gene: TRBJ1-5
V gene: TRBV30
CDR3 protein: AWSVGHLINQPQH

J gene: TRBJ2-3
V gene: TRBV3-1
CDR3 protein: ASSQDPSGSSDTQY

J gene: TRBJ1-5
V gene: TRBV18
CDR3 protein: ASSPPGSNQPQH